The 29 T cell receptor beta chains below all came from one sample that was sequenced in a study of identifying expanded T cells in peripheral blood. Assay: immunoSEQ multiplex PCR; the TCRdb copy retains only in-frame clones and omits some. The table includes about 82,000 clones, roughly 90% detected once. Sequenced: blood. Every receptor here comes from a person aged 18-69 years in good health.

The chain employs TRBV2 and TRBJ2-5; possibly TRBD1 for D (6 bases). V was clipped by 3 bases and J by 6 bases, with 17 bases between them. Germline values: CDR1 SNHLY, CDR2 FYNNEI. The CDR3 length is 15 residues. The CDR3 bases are TGTGCCAGCAGTGATGGACAGCCTCCCGTCCAGACCCAGTACTTC. Protein: CASSDGQPPVQTQYF.

The chain combines TRBV9 with TRBJ1-2, with a possible D match to TRBD1 (5 bases). CDR1 and CDR2 from the germline V gene are SGDLS and YYNGEE. V gave up 4 bases and J gave up 5 bases, with 12 bases separating them. This CDR3 comprises 13 residues. CDR3 sequence reads: CASSPNGGYGYTF. The CDR3 coding sequence is TGTGCCAGCAGCCCGAACGGGGGGTATGGCTACACCTTC.

This chain uses TRBV29-1 with TRBJ2-5, with 7 bases matching TRBD2. CDR3 length: 15 residues. Germline V gene data show CDR1 as SQVTM and CDR2 as ANQGSEA. The V segment lost 7 bases and the J segment 0 bases; nucleotides outside the gene matches: 11. Written as DNA, the CDR3 is TGCAGCGCCACGAAGGGCGGGGGAGACCAAGAGACCCAGTACTTC. It yields the protein CSATKGGGDQETQYF. The whole variable domain, filled in from reference TRBV29-1 and TRBJ2-5, reads SAVISQKPSRDICQRGTSLTIQCQVDSQVTMMFWYRQQPGQSLTLIATANQGSEATYESGFVIDKFPISRPNLTFSTLTVSNMSPEDSSIYLCSATKGGGDQETQYFGPGTRLLVL.

This clone was observed once. This chain links TRBV7-2 with TRBJ2-5, with 11 bases lining up with TRBD2. Losses at the gene ends were 6 bases for V and 1 base for J; bases not matched to a gene: 13. CDR1 SGHTA and CDR2 FQGNSA come from the germline V gene. This CDR3 has 18 amino acids. The CDR3 protein is CASSFGPGTSGPQETQYF. The CDR3 nucleotides read TGTGCCAGCAGTTTCGGCCCTGGGACTAGCGGCCCCCAAGAGACCCAGTACTTC.

V is TRBV19 and J is TRBJ2-1; D possibly corresponds to TRBD1 (6 bases). Deletions cut 4 bases from V and 3 bases from J, with 13 bases between. The germline V gene has CDR1 LNHDA and CDR2 SQIVND (reference sequence). CDR3 length: 15 amino acids. CDR3 DNA sequence: TGTGCCAGTAGTAGGGGACAAACTATCTACAATGAGCAGTTCTTC. This codes for CASSRGQTIYNEQFF.

Here the CDR3 DNA reads TGTGCCAGCAGCGTAGGTAGCGGGACCACCGATGAGCAGTTCTTC. It specifies CASSVGSGTTDEQFF. The chain couples TRBV9 to TRBJ2-1; 8 nucleotides align to TRBD2. From germline, CDR1 is SGDLS and CDR2 YYNGEE. Trimming removed 0 bases from V and 8 bases from J; junction bases left unmatched: 7. The length of the CDR3 is 15 residues.

The chain has TRBV7-6 and TRBJ2-7; 8 bases line up with TRBD1. This CDR3 is 14 amino acids long. With V trimmed by 3 bases and J by 1 base, 2 bases remained unmatched. Germline V CDR1 and CDR2: SGHVS, FNYEAQ. Written as DNA, the CDR3 is TGTGCCAGCAGCTTGGGACAGGTATCCTACGAGCAGTACTTC. Its translation: CASSLGQVSYEQYF.

CDR3 sequence: CASSWNSLSYEQYF. DNA for the CDR3: TGCGCCAGCAGCTGGAACAGCCTTTCCTACGAGCAGTACTTC. The chain combines TRBV5-1 with TRBJ2-7; D remains ambiguous. Germline lookup yields CDR1 SGHRS and CDR2 YFSETQ. Trimming removed 3 bases at V and 1 base at J, with 11 bases between. The CDR3 has 14 residues.

The chain joins TRBV5-6 to TRBJ2-6, with TRBD1 as a possible D gene (5 bases). Germline V gene lookup returns CDR1 SGHDT and CDR2 YYEEEE. The ends were cut back, 7 bases at V and 0 bases at J, with 8 bases in the middle. This CDR3 contains 14 residues. In DNA, the CDR3 is TGTGCCAGCGGCAGGGCCTCTGGGGCCAACGTCCTGACTTTC. Its translation: CASGRASGANVLTF.

The chain carries TRBV10-3 and TRBJ2-1, with 13 bases identical to TRBD2. Germline V lookup: CDR1 ENHRY, CDR2 SYGVKD. Trimming removed 4 bases from V and 9 bases from J; junction bases left unmatched: 9. This CDR3 contains 16 residues. CDR3 amino acids: CAISGLAGGVGGEQFF. CDR3 bases: TGTGCCATCAGTGGACTAGCGGGGGGCGTCGGAGGTGAGCAGTTCTTC.

The chain combines TRBV6-4 with TRBJ1-2; possible D gene TRBD1, 5 bases. This CDR3 comprises 12 residues. The germline V gene encodes CDR1 MRHNA and CDR2 SNTAGT. The V gene lost 3 bases and the J gene lost 7 bases, with 9 bases spanning the gap. The CDR3 loop is CASSEGDSGYTF. Here the CDR3 DNA reads TGTGCCAGCAGTGAAGGGGATAGTGGCTACACCTTC.

The chain uses TRBV5-4 and TRBJ1-1, with D possibly TRBD1 on 5 matching bases. V was cut by 0 bases and J by 0 bases, with 9 bases left in between. The CDR3 is made up of 15 amino acids. Germline V gene sequence: CDR1 SGHNT, CDR2 YYREEE (reference sequence). The CDR3 region has the DNA TGTGCCAGCAGCTTGGAGGCAGGGATGAACACTGAAGCTTTCTTT. This gives the protein CASSLEAGMNTEAFF.

This CDR3 is CSARVGGMAFF. DNA of the CDR3: TGCAGTGCTAGAGTTGGGGGGATGGCTTTCTTT. The chain uses TRBV20-1 and TRBJ1-1, with TRBD1 as a possible D gene (5 bases). CDR1 and CDR2 (germline): DFQATT, SNEGSKA (reference sequence). The ends were cut back, 1 base at V and 11 bases at J, with 11 bases in the middle. This CDR3 comprises 11 residues.

V gene TRBV7-2 combines with J gene TRBJ1-2; perhaps TRBD1 as D (5 bases). Trimming took 0 bases from V and 3 from J, leaving 11 bases between them. There are 15 residues in the CDR3. Germline CDR1 SGHTA, CDR2 FQGNSA. The CDR3 reads CASSLAVGTHYGYTF. The CDR3 DNA follows: TGTGCCAGCAGCTTAGCAGTCGGGACCCACTATGGCTACACCTTC.

This chain connects TRBV7-9 to TRBJ1-1; D gene ambiguous. V gave up 7 bases and J gave up 1 base, with 16 bases separating them. The CDR3 consists of 15 residues. CDR1 is SEHNR and CDR2 is FQNEAQ in the germline V gene (reference sequence). The CDR3 nucleotides are TGTGCCAGCACCCCGGGCGAGAAGCAGAACACTGAAGCTTTCTTT. Protein: CASTPGEKQNTEAFF.

V usage is TRBV9 and J usage is TRBJ2-7; TRBD2 is a possible D gene (6 bases). The CDR3 extends over 16 amino acids. V was clipped by 0 bases and J by 1 base, with 14 bases between them. Germline lookup yields CDR1 SGDLS and CDR2 YYNGEE. CDR3 DNA: TGTGCCAGCAGCGTAGCTAGTGGGACTCTTTCCTACGAGCAGTACTTC. Translated, it gives CASSVASGTLSYEQYF.

The V and J genes are TRBV29-1 and TRBJ2-2, with a weak D call TRBD1 (5 bases). The V gene's germline CDR1 is SQVTM and CDR2 ANQGSEA. The CDR3 loop spans 14 amino acids. V lost 7 bases, J lost 4 bases, and 16 bases lay in between. The CDR3 region is CSARVGWSTGELFF. In DNA, the CDR3 is TGCAGCGCCAGGGTGGGTTGGTCCACCGGGGAGCTGTTTTTT.

This clone was counted a single time. The rearrangement joins TRBV19 to TRBJ1-2; D gene ambiguous. From germline, CDR1 is LNHDA and CDR2 SQIVND (reference sequence). With 3 bases removed from V and 1 base from J, the gap between germline ends came to 12 bases. The CDR3 is 15 amino acids. For the CDR3, the DNA is TGTGCCAGTAGTATGGCGGTGCGGGGTAACTATGGCTACACCTTC. This codes for CASSMAVRGNYGYTF. Supplemented by reference TRBV19 and TRBJ1-2, the full variable domain reads DGGITQSPKYLFRKEGQNVTLSCEQNLNHDAMYWYRQDPGQGLRLIYYSQIVNDFQKGDIAEGYSVSREKKESFPLTVTSAQKNPTAFYLCASSMAVRGNYGYTFGSGTRLTVV.

The chain uses TRBV29-1 and TRBJ2-7, with 9 positions matching TRBD1. The J segment lost 7 bases and the V segment lost 7 bases, leaving 11 bases of the junction unmatched. The CDR3 has 13 amino acids. From germline, CDR1 is SQVTM and CDR2 ANQGSEA. The CDR3 sequence: CSARQGVSVEQYF. CDR3 nucleotide sequence: TGCAGCGCCAGACAGGGGGTGTCTGTGGAGCAGTACTTC.

This chain joins TRBV10-2 and TRBJ1-2; D is uncertain. Trimming took off 8 bases at V and 4 bases at J, with 8 bases between the two ends. This CDR3 is 11 amino acids long. Looked up from germline, CDR1 is WSHSY and CDR2 is SAAADI. The CDR3 DNA reads TGCGCCAGCGCACAAGCCTATGGCTACACCTTC. The encoded protein is CASAQAYGYTF.

The J gene is TRBJ2-2, the V gene TRBV2, with D perhaps matching TRBD2 (6 bases). Trimming took 6 bases from V and 5 from J, leaving 22 bases between them. There are 17 residues in the CDR3. Germline V lookup: CDR1 SNHLY, CDR2 FYNNEI. The CDR3: CASSRETHNWETGELFF. The CDR3 nucleotides read TGTGCCAGCAGCCGGGAGACGCACAACTGGGAGACCGGGGAGCTGTTTTTT.

The V call is TRBV7-9, the J call TRBJ2-2; D unresolved. Germline V gene lookup returns CDR1 SEHNR and CDR2 FQNEAQ (reference sequence). The CDR3 loop spans 16 amino acids. Trimming removed 9 bases from V and 0 bases from J, with 17 bases in between. Here the CDR3 DNA reads TGTGCCAGTCGCCCCTCATTCCAGGCGAACACCGGGGAGCTGTTTTTT. Translated, it gives CASRPSFQANTGELFF.

The chain employs TRBV30 and TRBJ2-5; TRBD1 is a possible D gene (6 bases). Trimming left V 3 bases short and J 5 bases short, with 16 bases between. Germline CDR1 and CDR2: GTSNPN and SVGIG (reference sequence). The CDR3 runs 14 residues. CDR3 nucleotide sequence: TGTGCCTGGAGGCTCCGAACAGGGCTTGAGACCCAGTACTTC. This translates into CAWRLRTGLETQYF.

The V gene is TRBV2, the J gene TRBJ2-3; D call uncertain. Germline CDR1 reads SNHLY; CDR2 reads FYNNEI. Deletions cut 3 bases from V and 4 bases from J, with 11 bases between. The length of the CDR3 is 14 residues. In nucleotides, the CDR3 is TGTGCCAGCAGTGACCGTTCCCGGGCAGATACGCAGTATTTT. Translated: CASSDRSRADTQYF. The variable domain in full, with the rest retrieved from reference TRBV2 and TRBJ2-3, is EPEVTQTPSHQVTQMGQEVILRCVPISNHLYFYWYRQILGQKVEFLVSFYNNEISEKSEIFDDQFSVERPDGSNFTLKIRSTKLEDSAMYFCASSDRSRADTQYFGPGTRLTVL.

This chain uses TRBV7-9 with TRBJ1-1; 12 bases line up with TRBD1. CDR3 size: 15 residues. The germline V gene encodes CDR1 SEHNR and CDR2 FQNEAQ (reference sequence). The J segment lost 5 bases and the V segment lost 7 bases, leaving 8 bases of the junction unmatched. DNA for the CDR3: TGTGCCAGCAACCCGGGACAGGGGGCTTATACTGAAGCTTTCTTT. Protein: CASNPGQGAYTEAFF. The whole variable domain, remainder taken from reference TRBV7-9 and TRBJ1-1, is DTGVSQNPRHKITKRGQNVTFRCDPISEHNRLYWYRQTLGQGPEFLTYFQNEAQLEKSRLLSDRFSAERPKGSFSTLEIQRTEQGDSAMYLCASNPGQGAYTEAFFGQGTRLTVV.

The chain combines TRBV7-6 with TRBJ2-1; TRBD1 is a possible D gene (7 bases). This CDR3 is 15 amino acids long. The V gene's germline CDR1 is SGHVS and CDR2 FNYEAQ. Trimming pared 0 bases from V and 3 bases from J, leaving 9 bases between. The CDR3 sequence: CASSLARGDYNEQFF. CDR3 coding DNA: TGTGCCAGCAGCTTAGCCAGGGGGGACTACAATGAGCAGTTCTTC.

V gene TRBV19 combines with J gene TRBJ1-2; D might be TRBD1 (5 bases). This CDR3 is built from 13 residues. Germline CDR1 reads LNHDA; CDR2 reads SQIVND (reference sequence). Trimming took off 3 bases at V and 8 bases at J, with 13 bases between the two ends. CDR3 amino acids: CASSIGQGDGYTF. The CDR3 DNA follows: TGTGCCAGTAGTATTGGGCAGGGAGACGGCTACACCTTC.

V usage is TRBV5-1 and J usage is TRBJ2-1; 8 bases map to TRBD1. With 3 bases clipped from V and 7 bases from J, the junction kept 12 bases outside the gene matches. The CDR3 length is 16 residues. Germline lookup yields CDR1 SGHRS and CDR2 YFSETQ. CDR3 bases: TGCGCCAGCAGCTCCGGGACAGGTAATGATGCGAATGAGCAGTTCTTC. The encoded protein is CASSSGTGNDANEQFF.

The V gene is TRBV29-1, the J gene TRBJ1-3, with unresolved D. The CDR3 contains 19 residues. Per the germline V gene, CDR1 is SQVTM and CDR2 is ANQGSEA. V lost 1 base to trimming and J lost 0 bases, with 22 bases between them. The CDR3 DNA reads TGCAGCGTTGAAGTAGTGGTCGGTGCGGGCCACAGCTCTGGAAACACCATATATTTT. Encoded protein: CSVEVVVGAGHSSGNTIYF.